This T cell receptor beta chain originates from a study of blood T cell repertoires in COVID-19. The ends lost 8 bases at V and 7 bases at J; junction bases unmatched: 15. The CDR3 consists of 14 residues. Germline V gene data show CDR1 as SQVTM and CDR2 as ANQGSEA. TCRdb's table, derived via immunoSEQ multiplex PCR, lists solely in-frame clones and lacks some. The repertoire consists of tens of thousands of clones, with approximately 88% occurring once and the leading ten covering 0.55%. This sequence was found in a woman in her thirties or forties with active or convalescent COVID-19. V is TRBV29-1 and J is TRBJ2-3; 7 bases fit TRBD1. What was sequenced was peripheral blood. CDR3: CSYTTTTGTNTQYF. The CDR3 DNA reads TGCAGCTATACCACGACGACAGGGACGAATACGCAGTATTTT.